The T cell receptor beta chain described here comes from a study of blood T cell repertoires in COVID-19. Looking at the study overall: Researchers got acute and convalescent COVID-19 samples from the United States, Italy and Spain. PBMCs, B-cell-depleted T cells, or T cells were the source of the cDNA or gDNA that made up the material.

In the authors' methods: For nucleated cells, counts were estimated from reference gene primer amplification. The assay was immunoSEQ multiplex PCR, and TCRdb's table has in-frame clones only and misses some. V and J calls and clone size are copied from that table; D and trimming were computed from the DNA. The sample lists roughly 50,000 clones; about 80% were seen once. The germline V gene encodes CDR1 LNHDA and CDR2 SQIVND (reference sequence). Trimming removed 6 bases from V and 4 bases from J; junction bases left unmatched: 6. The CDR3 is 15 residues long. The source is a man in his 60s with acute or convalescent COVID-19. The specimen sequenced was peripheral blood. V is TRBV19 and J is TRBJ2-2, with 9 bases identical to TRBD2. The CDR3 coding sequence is TGTGCCAGTAGAGTAATAGCGGGAGCCACCGGGGAGCTGTTTTTT. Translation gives CASRVIAGATGELFF. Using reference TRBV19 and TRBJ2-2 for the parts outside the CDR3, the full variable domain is DGGITQSPKYLFRKEGQNVTLSCEQNLNHDAMYWYRQDPGQGLRLIYYSQIVNDFQKGDIAEGYSVSREKKESFPLTVTSAQKNPTAFYLCASRVIAGATGELFFGEGSRLTVL.